This record covers a single T cell receptor beta chain. The target antigen is unknown. The sample belongs to a study of T cell responses to AZD1222 COVID-19 vaccine. Study outcomes and limitations: Vaccine-related CD4 TCRs covered spike, predominating at 160-218 and 743-854. The donors showed a predominance of white British ancestry and of females, with possible underestimation of clonal diversity. Unmutated variant regions are reportedly the target of nearly half of TCRs that are spike-specific. The peak T cell response came first, and repertoires were sampled only after it.

Generated by immunoSEQ multiplex PCR, the TCRdb table keeps only in-frame clones and is missing some. The sample shows over 150,000 clones, about 93% of them seen only once. Germline CDR1 LNHDA, CDR2 SQIVND (reference sequence). V was cut by 3 bases and J by 6 bases, with 8 bases left in between. This CDR3 has 13 amino acids. The source was peripheral blood, collected 28 days after the second dose of the MenACWY control vaccine. The sequence came from an adult who received the MenACWY meningococcal vaccine as a control. The chain links TRBV19 to TRBJ1-4; D unclear. CDR3 amino acids: CASSINRDEKLFF. CDR3 bases: TGTGCCAGTAGTATTAACAGAGATGAAAAACTGTTTTTT.